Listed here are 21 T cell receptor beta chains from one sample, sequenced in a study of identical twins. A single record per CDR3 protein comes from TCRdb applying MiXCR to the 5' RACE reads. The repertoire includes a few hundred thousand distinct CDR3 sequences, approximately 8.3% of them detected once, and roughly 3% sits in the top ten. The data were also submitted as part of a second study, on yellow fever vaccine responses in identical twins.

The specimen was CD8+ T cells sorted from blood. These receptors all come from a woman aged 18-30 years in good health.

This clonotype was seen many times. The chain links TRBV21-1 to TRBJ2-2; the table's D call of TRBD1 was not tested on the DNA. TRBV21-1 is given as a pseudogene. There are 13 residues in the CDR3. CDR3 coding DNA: TGTGCCAGCAGCAAGGGACACTTCGGGGAGCTGTTTTTT. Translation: CASSKGHFGELFF.

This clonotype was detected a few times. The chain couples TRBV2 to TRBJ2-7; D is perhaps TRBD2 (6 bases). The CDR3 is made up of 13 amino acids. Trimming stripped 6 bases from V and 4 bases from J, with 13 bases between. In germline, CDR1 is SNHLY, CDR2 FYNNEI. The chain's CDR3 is CASSRDFEYEQYF. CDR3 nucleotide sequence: TGTGCCAGCAGCCGGGACTTTGAATACGAGCAGTACTTC.

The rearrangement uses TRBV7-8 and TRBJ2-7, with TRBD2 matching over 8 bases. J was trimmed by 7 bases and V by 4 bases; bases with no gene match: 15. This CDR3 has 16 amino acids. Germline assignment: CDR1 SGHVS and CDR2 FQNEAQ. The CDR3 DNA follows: TGTGCCAGCAGCTCGACGACTCCAGCGGGAGTTGGGGAGCAGTACTTC. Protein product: CASSSTTPAGVGEQYF.

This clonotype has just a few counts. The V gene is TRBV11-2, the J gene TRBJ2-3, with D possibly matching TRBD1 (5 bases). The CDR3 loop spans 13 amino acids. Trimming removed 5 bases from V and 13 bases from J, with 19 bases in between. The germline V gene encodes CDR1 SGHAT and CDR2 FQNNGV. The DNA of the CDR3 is TGTGCCAGCAGCGAAATAATTTTTCCGGACAAGTATTTT. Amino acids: CASSEIIFPDKYF.

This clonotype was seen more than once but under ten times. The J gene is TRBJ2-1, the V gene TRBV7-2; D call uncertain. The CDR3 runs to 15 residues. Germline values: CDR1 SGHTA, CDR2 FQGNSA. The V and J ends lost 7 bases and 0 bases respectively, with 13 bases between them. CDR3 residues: CASKLALYSYNEQFF. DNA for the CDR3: TGTGCCAGCAAATTAGCCCTTTACTCCTACAATGAGCAGTTCTTC.

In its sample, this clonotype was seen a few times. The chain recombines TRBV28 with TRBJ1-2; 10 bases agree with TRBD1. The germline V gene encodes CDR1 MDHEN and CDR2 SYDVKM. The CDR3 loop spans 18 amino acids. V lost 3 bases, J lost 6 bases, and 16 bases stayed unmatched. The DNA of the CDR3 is TGTGCCAGCAGTTTGTCAGGGACAGGGGCGCTATTTTCTGATGGCTACACCTTC. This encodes CASSLSGTGALFSDGYTF.

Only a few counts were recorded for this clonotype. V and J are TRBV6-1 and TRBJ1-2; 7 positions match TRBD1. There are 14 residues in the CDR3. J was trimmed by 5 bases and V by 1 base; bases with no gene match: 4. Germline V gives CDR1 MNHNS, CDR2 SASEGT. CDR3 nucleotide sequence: TGTGCCAGCAGTGAAGGGGACAGTGCGTATGGCTACACCTTC. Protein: CASSEGDSAYGYTF.

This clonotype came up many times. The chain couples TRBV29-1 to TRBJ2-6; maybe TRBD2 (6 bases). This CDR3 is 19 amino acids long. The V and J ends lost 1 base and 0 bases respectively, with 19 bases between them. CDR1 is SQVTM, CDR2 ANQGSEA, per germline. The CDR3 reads CSVEGSTDYSSSGANVLTF. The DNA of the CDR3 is TGCAGCGTTGAAGGGTCGACGGACTACTCGAGCTCTGGGGCCAACGTCCTGACTTTC.

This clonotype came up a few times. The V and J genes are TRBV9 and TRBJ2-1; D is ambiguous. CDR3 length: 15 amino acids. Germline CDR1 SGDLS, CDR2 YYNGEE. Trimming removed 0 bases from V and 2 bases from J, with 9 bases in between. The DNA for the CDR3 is TGTGCCAGCAGCGTAGGGTTGGGGACCTACAATGAGCAGTTCTTC. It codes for CASSVGLGTYNEQFF.

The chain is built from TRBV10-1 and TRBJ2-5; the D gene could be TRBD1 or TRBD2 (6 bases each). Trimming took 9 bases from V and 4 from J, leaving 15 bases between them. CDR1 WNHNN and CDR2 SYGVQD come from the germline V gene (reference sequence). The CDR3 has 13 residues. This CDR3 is CASQGLGGETQYF. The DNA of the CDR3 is TGCGCCAGTCAGGGGCTCGGGGGAGAGACCCAGTACTTC.

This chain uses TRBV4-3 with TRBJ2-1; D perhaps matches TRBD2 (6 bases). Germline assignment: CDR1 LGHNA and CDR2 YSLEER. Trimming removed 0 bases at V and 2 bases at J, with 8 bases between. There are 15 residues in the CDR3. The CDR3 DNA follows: TGCGCCAGCAGCCAAGATCGCGGGGCCTACAATGAGCAGTTCTTC. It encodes CASSQDRGAYNEQFF.

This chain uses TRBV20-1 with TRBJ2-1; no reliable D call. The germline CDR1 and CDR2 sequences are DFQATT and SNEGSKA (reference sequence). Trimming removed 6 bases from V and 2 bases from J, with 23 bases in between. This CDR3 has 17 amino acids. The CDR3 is CSAVKDLAKSPYNEQFF. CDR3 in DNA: TGCAGTGCCGTAAAAGACTTAGCCAAGTCCCCCTACAATGAGCAGTTCTTC.

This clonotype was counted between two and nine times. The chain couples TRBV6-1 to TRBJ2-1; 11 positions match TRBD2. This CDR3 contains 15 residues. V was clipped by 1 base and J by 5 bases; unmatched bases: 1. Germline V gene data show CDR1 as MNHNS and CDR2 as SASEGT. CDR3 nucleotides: TGTGCCAGCAGTGAAGGACTAGCGGGAAACAATGAGCAGTTCTTC. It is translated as CASSEGLAGNNEQFF.

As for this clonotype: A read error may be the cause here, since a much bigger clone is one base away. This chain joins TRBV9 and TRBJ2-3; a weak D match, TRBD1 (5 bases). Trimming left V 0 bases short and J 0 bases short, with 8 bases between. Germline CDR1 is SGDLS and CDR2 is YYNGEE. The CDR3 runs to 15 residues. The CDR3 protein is CASSVEGKSTDTQYF. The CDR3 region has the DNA TGTGCCAGCAGCGTAGAGGGGAAGAGCACAGATACGCAGTATTTT.

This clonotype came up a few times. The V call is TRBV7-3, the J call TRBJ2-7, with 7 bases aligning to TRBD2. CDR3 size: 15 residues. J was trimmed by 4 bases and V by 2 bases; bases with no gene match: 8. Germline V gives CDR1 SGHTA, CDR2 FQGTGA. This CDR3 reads CASSLWGGENYEQYF. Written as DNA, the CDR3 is TGTGCCAGCAGCTTATGGGGGGGGGAGAATTACGAGCAGTACTTC.

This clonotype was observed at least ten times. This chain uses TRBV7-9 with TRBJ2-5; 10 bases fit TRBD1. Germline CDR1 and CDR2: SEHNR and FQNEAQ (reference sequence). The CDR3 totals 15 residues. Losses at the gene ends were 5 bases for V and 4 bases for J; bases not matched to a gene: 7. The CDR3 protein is CASSPWDRGPETQYF. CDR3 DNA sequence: TGTGCCAGCAGCCCTTGGGACAGGGGCCCAGAGACCCAGTACTTC.

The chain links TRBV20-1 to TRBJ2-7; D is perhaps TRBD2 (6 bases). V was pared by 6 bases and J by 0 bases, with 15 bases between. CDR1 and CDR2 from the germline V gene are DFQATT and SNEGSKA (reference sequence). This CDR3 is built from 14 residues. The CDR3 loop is CSAYLWDSSYEQYF. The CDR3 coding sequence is TGCAGTGCCTACCTGTGGGACTCCTCCTACGAGCAGTACTTC.

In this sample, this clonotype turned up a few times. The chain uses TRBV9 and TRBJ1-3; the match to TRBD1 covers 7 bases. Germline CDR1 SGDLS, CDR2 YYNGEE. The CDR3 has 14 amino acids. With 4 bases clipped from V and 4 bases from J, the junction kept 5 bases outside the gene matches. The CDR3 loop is CASSLGTAGNTIYF. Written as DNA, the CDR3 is TGTGCCAGCAGCTTAGGGACAGCCGGAAACACCATATATTTT. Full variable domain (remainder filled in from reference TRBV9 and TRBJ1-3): DSGVTQTPKHLITATGQRVTLRCSPRSGDLSVYWYQQSLDQGLQFLIQYYNGEERAKGNILERFSAQQFPDLHSELNLSSLELGDSALYFCASSLGTAGNTIYFGEGSWLTVV.

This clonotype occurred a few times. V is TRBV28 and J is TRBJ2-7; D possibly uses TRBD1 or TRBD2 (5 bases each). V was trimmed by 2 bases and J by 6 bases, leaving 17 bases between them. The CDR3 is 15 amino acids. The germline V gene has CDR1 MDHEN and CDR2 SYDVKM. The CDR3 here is CASSLDPGPTSEQYF. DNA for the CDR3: TGTGCCAGCAGTTTAGACCCGGGACCCACGTCCGAGCAGTACTTC.

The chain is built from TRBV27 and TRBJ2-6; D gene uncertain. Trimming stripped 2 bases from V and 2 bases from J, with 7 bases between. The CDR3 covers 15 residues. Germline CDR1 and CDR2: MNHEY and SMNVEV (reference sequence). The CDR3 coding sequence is TGTGCCAGCAGTTTAGGCAGCCCTGGGGCCAACGTCCTGACTTTC. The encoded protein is CASSLGSPGANVLTF.

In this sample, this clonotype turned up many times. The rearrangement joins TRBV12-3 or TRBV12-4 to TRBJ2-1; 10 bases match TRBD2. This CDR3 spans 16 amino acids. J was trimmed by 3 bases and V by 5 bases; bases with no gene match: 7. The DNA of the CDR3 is TGTGCCAGCAGTGACACAACTAGCGGGATCTACAATGAGCAGTTCTTC. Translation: CASSDTTSGIYNEQFF.